What follows are 13 T cell receptor beta chains derived from one specimen sequenced in a study of long-term antiretroviral therapy in people with HIV. The assay used was immunoSEQ (version v3.0), run at survey level. TCRdb keeps only in-frame clones here, not all; method: immunoSEQ multiplex PCR. The sample carries more than 20,000 clones, around 93% recorded once. The sample in question was unsorted PBMCs, obtained 4.4 years after starting antiretroviral therapy. The receptor set was obtained from a woman aged 45 to 65 with HIV.

J is TRBJ2-4 and V is TRBV27; 10 bases fit TRBD1. CDR1 and CDR2 from the germline V gene are MNHEY and SMNVEV (reference sequence). Trimming removed 4 bases from V and 5 bases from J; junction bases left unmatched: 2. The CDR3 has 14 amino acids. The chain's CDR3 is CASSSGQGENIQYF. CDR3 sequence (DNA): TGTGCCAGCAGTTCCGGACAGGGGGAAAACATTCAGTACTTC.

This rearrangement joins TRBV30 to TRBJ2-5, with 10 bases lining up with TRBD2. The germline CDR1 and CDR2 sequences are GTSNPN and SVGIG (reference sequence). CDR3 length: 15 residues. V lost 1 base to trimming and J lost 2 bases; unmatched junction nucleotides: 4. DNA of the CDR3: TGTGCCTGGAGTGGAGGAGCGGGGGGGCAAGAGACCCAGTACTTC. Translated: CAWSGGAGGQETQYF.

The CDR3 DNA reads as TGTGCCAGCAGTTACCACACAGGGAGGAACACTGAAGCTTTCTTT. Residues: CASSYHTGRNTEAFF. The rearrangement links TRBV6-5 to TRBJ1-1; D may be TRBD1 (6 bases). The CDR3 totals 15 residues. Per the germline V gene, CDR1 is MNHEY and CDR2 is SVGAGI. With 2 bases removed from V and 1 base from J, the gap between germline ends came to 11 bases.

This chain links TRBV29-1 with TRBJ2-1; possibly TRBD2 for D (6 bases). The V end lost 3 bases, the J end lost 4 bases, and 13 bases lay between the germline ends. CDR3 length: 14 residues. Germline V lookup: CDR1 SQVTM, CDR2 ANQGSEA. This CDR3 reads CSVDTGVSYNEQFF. The CDR3, as DNA: TGCAGCGTTGATACGGGGGTGAGTTACAATGAGCAGTTCTTC.

The V gene is TRBV6-1, the J gene TRBJ2-3, with a tentative D call TRBD2 (6 bases). Germline CDR1 is MNHNS and CDR2 is SASEGT. The CDR3 length is 14 residues. Trimming pared 6 bases from V and 2 bases from J, leaving 12 bases between. CDR3 nucleotide sequence: TGTGCCAGCAGGGTCGGGGGAGCCACAGATACGCAGTATTTT. Translation: CASRVGGATDTQYF.

The chain links TRBV30 to TRBJ2-1; D may correspond to TRBD1 or TRBD2 (6 bases each). CDR1 and CDR2 from the germline V gene are GTSNPN and SVGIG (reference sequence). Trimming took 2 bases from V and 3 from J, leaving 14 bases between them. This CDR3 has 15 amino acids. CDR3 bases: TGTGCCTGGAGTATTGGTGGGGGGCTCTACAATGAGCAGTTCTTC. It encodes CAWSIGGGLYNEQFF.

The chain links TRBV19 to TRBJ2-7; the match to TRBD2 covers 8 bases. The germline CDR1 and CDR2 sequences are LNHDA and SQIVND (reference sequence). The CDR3 contains 15 residues. The V segment lost 5 bases and the J segment 3 bases; nucleotides outside the gene matches: 9. The CDR3 DNA sequence: TGTGCCAGTAGTGTCCAAGCGGGGGCCGTCTACGAGCAGTACTTC. Translation gives CASSVQAGAVYEQYF.

The rearrangement uses TRBV25-1 and TRBJ2-5, with D perhaps TRBD2 (6 bases). CDR3 length: 13 amino acids. Between the trimmed V and J ends, which lost 4 bases and 4 bases, there was a span of 10 bases. Germline loops: CDR1 MGHDK, CDR2 SYGVNS. CDR3 bases: TGTGCCAGCAGTGTACTCGGGGGAGAGACCCAGTACTTC. Translating it yields CASSVLGGETQYF. The complete variable domain, with remaining parts taken from reference TRBV25-1 and TRBJ2-5, reads EADIYQTPRYLVIGTGKKITLECSQTMGHDKMYWYQQDPGMELHLIHYSYGVNSTEKGDLSSESTVSRIRTEHFPLTLESARPSHTSQYLCASSVLGGETQYFGPGTRLLVL.

The rearrangement joins TRBV11-2 to TRBJ2-2; D not resolved. The germline V gene encodes CDR1 SGHAT and CDR2 FQNNGV. Trimming pared 9 bases from V and 5 bases from J, leaving 7 bases between. The CDR3 has 11 residues. The CDR3 sequence: CARPETGELFF. CDR3 sequence (DNA): TGTGCCAGGCCGGAAACCGGGGAGCTGTTTTTT.

CDR3 coding DNA: TGTGCCTGGTCAAGGGGACAGGGTTTTCAGCCCCAGCATTTT. This encodes CAWSRGQGFQPQHF. V and J are TRBV30 and TRBJ1-5, with 9 bases matching TRBD1. In germline, CDR1 is GTSNPN, CDR2 SVGIG (reference sequence). This CDR3 is built from 14 residues. V dropped 5 bases and J dropped 6; count of bases not matched to a gene: 8. The full variable domain, in which reference TRBV30 and TRBJ1-5 provide the parts outside the CDR3, is SQTIHQWPATLVQPVGSPLSLECTVEGTSNPNLYWYRQAAGRGLQLLFYSVGIGQISSEVPQNLSASRPQDRQFILSSKKLLLSDSGFYLCAWSRGQGFQPQHFGDGTRLSIL.

This chain uses TRBV6-6 with TRBJ2-7, with 10 bases aligning to TRBD2. The CDR3 length is 16 residues. V lost 6 bases and J lost 7; bases outside the gene matches: 15. Germline V gene data show CDR1 as MNHNY and CDR2 as SVGAGI (reference sequence). The chain's CDR3 is CASSSSPPQRGGEQYF. In DNA form, the CDR3 reads TGTGCCAGCAGCTCTTCCCCCCCCCAGCGGGGGGGGGAGCAGTACTTC.

V is TRBV2 and J is TRBJ1-1, with D perhaps matching TRBD1 (5 bases). The CDR3 length is 13 residues. CDR1 is SNHLY, CDR2 FYNNEI, per germline. V was shortened by 5 bases and J by 1 base, with 8 bases between the two germline ends. The CDR3 reads CASSSDRNTEAFF. The CDR3 DNA reads as TGTGCCAGCAGTAGTGACAGGAACACTGAAGCTTTCTTT. The full variable domain, completed using reference TRBV2 and TRBJ1-1, is EPEVTQTPSHQVTQMGQEVILRCVPISNHLYFYWYRQILGQKVEFLVSFYNNEISEKSEIFDDQFSVERPDGSNFTLKIRSTKLEDSAMYFCASSSDRNTEAFFGQGTRLTVV.

This clone was found once. The chain uses TRBV2 and TRBJ1-1; D not certain. CDR3 length equals 13 residues. Germline assignment: CDR1 SNHLY and CDR2 FYNNEI. Deletions cut 4 bases from V and 1 base from J, with 7 bases between. The CDR3 DNA sequence: TGTGCCAGCAGTGGACGGACGAACACTGAAGCTTTCTTT. It yields the protein CASSGRTNTEAFF.